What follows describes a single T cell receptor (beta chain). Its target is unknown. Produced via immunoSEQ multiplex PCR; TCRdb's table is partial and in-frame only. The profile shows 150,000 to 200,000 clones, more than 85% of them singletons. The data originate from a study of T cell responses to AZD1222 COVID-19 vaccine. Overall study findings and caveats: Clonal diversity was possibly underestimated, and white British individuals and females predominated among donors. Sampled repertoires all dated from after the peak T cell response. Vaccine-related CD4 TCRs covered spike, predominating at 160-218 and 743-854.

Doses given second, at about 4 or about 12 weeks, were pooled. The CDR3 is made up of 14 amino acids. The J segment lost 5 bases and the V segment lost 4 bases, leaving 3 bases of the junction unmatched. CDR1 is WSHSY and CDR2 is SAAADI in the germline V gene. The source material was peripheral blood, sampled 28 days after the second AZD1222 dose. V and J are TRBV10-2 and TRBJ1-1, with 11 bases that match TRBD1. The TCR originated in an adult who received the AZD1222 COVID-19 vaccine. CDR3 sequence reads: CASSGGTGGTEAFF. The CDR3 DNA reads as TGCGCCAGCAGTGGCGGGACAGGGGGGACTGAAGCTTTCTTT.